The clone carrying this TCR beta chain was recorded many times. Its specificity is not known. The same CDR3 arises from other DNA sequences in this sample as well. Patients had received no treatment of any kind before thyroid surgery. The sample belongs to a study of metastatic and nonmetastatic thyroid tumors. Study as a whole: Repertoires of blood and of tissue (tumor or nodule) from malignant and benign thyroid patients were compared.

In the study's own analysis: Between-group CDR3 differences, defined by clinicopathological status, yielded a distant-metastasis classifier for papillary thyroid cancer. TCRdb re-called the PCR reads with MiXCR. The V and J calls, along with clone size, are taken from TCRdb and not from the paper's own processing. Among 25,000 to 30,000 clones, around 4% were seen once, and the ten largest hold roughly a fifth. The junction had 7 bases not matched to a gene; V was cut back by 5 bases and J by 5 bases. Germline CDR1 and CDR2: SEHNR and FQNEAQ (reference sequence). The length of the CDR3 is 16 residues. Study results and limitations: When malignant thyroid tumors were compared with benign nodules, TCR beta diversity was reportedly significantly higher in the malignant tumors. This held in both blood and tumor samples.

This sequence originates from a female donor with papillary thyroid cancer or a benign thyroid nodule (not recorded which). Some clones in this sample may be carry-over from other donors' samples. Sequencing used blood. The V and J genes are TRBV7-9 and TRBJ2-5, with 14 positions matching TRBD2. The CDR3 loop reads CASSPGLAGVGETQYF. Here the CDR3 DNA reads TGTGCCAGCAGCCCGGGACTAGCGGGAGTCGGGGAGACCCAGTACTTC.